Shown below are 12 T cell receptor beta chains from a single sample sequenced in a study of vaccination and CD4 T cells after COVID-19. The treatment is: approximately 10-day PBMC culture with coronavirus spike peptide pools or control peptides (ViraFEST assay). These receptors' targets are unknown. An Oncomine TCR Beta short-read assay was used to sequence the DNA from cultured CD4+ T cells. TCRdb used MiXCR to reprocess the PCR reads, holding one entry per CDR3 protein. The table includes 12,000 to 15,000 distinct CDR3 sequences, approximately 55% detected once. The sample here was CD4+ T cells from blood, cultured in vitro, taken before SARS-CoV-2 vaccination. The receptors here all came from a human donor who had recovered from COVID-19.

This chain joins TRBV2 and TRBJ1-1; TRBD1 might be the D (5 bases). V lost 6 bases and J lost 4, with 12 bases in between. Germline CDR1 reads SNHLY; CDR2 reads FYNNEI. This CDR3 spans 13 amino acids. CDR3 bases: TGTGCCAGCAGAGCCCAGGGCAGCACTGAAGCTTTCTTT. Its translation is CASRAQGSTEAFF.

V is TRBV20-1 and J is TRBJ2-7, with unresolved D. CDR3 length: 11 amino acids. V lost 0 bases, J lost 1 base, and 1 base lay in between. CDR1 DFQATT and CDR2 SNEGSKA come from the germline V gene (reference sequence). In nucleotides, the CDR3 is TGCAGTGCTAGAGATTCCTACGAGCAGTACTTC. It specifies CSARDSYEQYF.

J is TRBJ1-6 and V is TRBV7-2, with D uncertain. Germline CDR1 is SGHTA and CDR2 is FQGNSA. The CDR3 loop spans 13 amino acids. The V end was cut by 11 bases, the J end by 8 bases, with 16 bases between. CDR3: CAETSKRDSPLHF. The CDR3, as DNA: TGTGCCGAAACCTCCAAGCGAGATTCACCCCTCCACTTT. The complete variable domain, with remaining parts taken from reference TRBV7-2 and TRBJ1-6, reads GAGVSQSPSNKVTEKGKDVELRCDPISGHTALYWYRQSLGQGLEFLIYFQGNSAPDKSGLPSDRFSAERTGGSVSTLTIQRTQQEDSAVYLCAETSKRDSPLHFGNGTRLTVT.

The chain couples TRBV24-1 to TRBJ2-3; D assignment may be TRBD1 or TRBD2 (6 bases each). Per the germline V gene, CDR1 is KGHDR and CDR2 is SFDVKD. The V end was cut by 4 bases, the J end by 4 bases, with 17 bases between. CDR3 length: 16 amino acids. CDR3 sequence: CATSEWTAGEADTQYF. The CDR3, as DNA: TGTGCCACCAGTGAGTGGACAGCCGGGGAGGCAGATACGCAGTATTTT.

In this sample, this clonotype turned up once. The chain joins TRBV5-1 to TRBJ2-7, with TRBD1 identical over 8 bases. CDR3 length: 14 residues. CDR1 is SGHRS, CDR2 YFSETQ, per germline. J was trimmed by 3 bases and V by 0 bases; bases with no gene match: 2. In DNA form, the CDR3 reads TGCGCCAGCAGCTTGGACAGGGGGGACTACGAGCAGTACTTC. Amino acids: CASSLDRGDYEQYF.

This clonotype was counted a few times. J is TRBJ1-6 and V is TRBV20-1; D remains ambiguous. The germline CDR1 and CDR2 sequences are DFQATT and SNEGSKA (reference sequence). The CDR3 runs 14 residues. V lost 5 bases and J 7 bases, leaving 15 bases between the germline ends. This CDR3 reads CSARLGPINSPLHF. CDR3 coding DNA: TGCAGTGCTCGCCTTGGACCGATAAATTCACCCCTCCACTTT.

A few counts support this clonotype. J is TRBJ1-5 and V is TRBV2, with 12 nucleotides matching TRBD1. The length of the CDR3 is 15 residues. J lost 7 bases, V lost 6 bases, and 7 bases had no gene match. Germline CDR1 reads SNHLY; CDR2 reads FYNNEI. This chain's CDR3 is CASRPGQGAGQPQHF. As DNA, the CDR3 is TGTGCCAGCAGACCGGGACAGGGGGCGGGACAGCCCCAGCATTTT.

The gene calls are TRBV21-1 and TRBJ2-7. TRBV21-1 is a pseudogene. CDR3 length: 14 amino acids. The CDR3 nucleotides read TGTGCCAGCAGCAATCTTGCCAACGGATACGAGCAGTACTTC. As protein: CASSNLANGYEQYF.

This clonotype turned up a few times. This chain connects TRBV11-2 to TRBJ2-7; 8 bases fit TRBD2. Germline CDR1 and CDR2: SGHAT and FQNNGV. The V and J ends lost 4 bases and 1 base, in that order; junction bases with no gene match: 9. The CDR3 extends over 16 amino acids. CDR3 DNA sequence: TGTGCCAGCAGCTGGGGGTGGGGCGGGAGGTCCTACGAGCAGTACTTC. Translated: CASSWGWGGRSYEQYF.

This clonotype was seen more than once but under ten times. V is TRBV7-2 and J is TRBJ1-1; D not resolved. Between the trimmed V and J ends, which lost 1 base and 1 base, there was a span of 7 bases. This CDR3 has 14 amino acids. The V gene's germline CDR1 is SGHTA and CDR2 FQGNSA. CDR3 bases: TGTGCCAGCAGCTTAGGGCATAAGAACACTGAAGCTTTCTTT. Its protein is CASSLGHKNTEAFF.

The sample holds a few counts of this clonotype. The rearrangement joins TRBV4-1 to TRBJ2-1; the D is unclear. This CDR3 has 17 residues. The V gene lost 1 base and the J gene lost 2 bases, with 15 bases spanning the gap. From germline, CDR1 is MGHRA and CDR2 YSYEKL. The DNA for the CDR3 is TGCGCCAGCAGCCAAGCCCCCAGCTTTGGCCCCTACAATGAGCAGTTCTTC. Amino acid sequence: CASSQAPSFGPYNEQFF.

V usage is TRBV5-3 and J usage is TRBJ2-5; no definite D call. TRBV5-3 is classed as an ORF, of uncertain function. The CDR3 contains 14 residues. Trimming removed 8 bases from V and 7 bases from J, with 21 bases in between. Here the CDR3 reads CASSLSYPGLTQYF. In DNA, the CDR3 is TGTGCCAGCAGCCTATCCTACCCCGGGCTGACCCAGTACTTC.